Reported below is one T cell receptor (beta chain). The data were produced by immunoSEQ multiplex PCR, yet TCRdb's version contains in-frame clones alone and is incomplete. Of about 83,000 clones listed, roughly 82% are singletons. The entry originates in a study of blood T cell repertoires in COVID-19. Study in general: The United States, Italy and Spain provided the acute and convalescent COVID-19 samples. From T cells, B-cell-depleted T cells, or PBMCs came the material, which was cDNA or gDNA.

The sequence was obtained from a man aged 50-59 years with active COVID-19. The sequencing sample was made of peripheral blood.

CDR3 sequence reads: CASSSHGGASLADTQYF. The CDR3 nucleotides read TGTGCCAGCAGCTCACACGGGGGGGCGAGCCTGGCAGATACGCAGTATTTT. The rearrangement uses TRBV7-2 and TRBJ2-3, with 8 bases identical to TRBD2. Germline V gene lookup returns CDR1 SGHTA and CDR2 FQGNSA. This CDR3 has 17 amino acids. With V trimmed by 4 bases and J by 4 bases, 13 bases remained unmatched. Looking up the rest from reference TRBV7-2 and TRBJ2-3 gives the full variable domain: GAGVSQSPSNKVTEKGKDVELRCDPISGHTALYWYRQSLGQGLEFLIYFQGNSAPDKSGLPSDRFSAERTGGSVSTLTIQRTQQEDSAVYLCASSSHGGASLADTQYFGPGTRLTVL.